This T cell receptor (beta chain) was retrieved from a study of T cell repertoires in cytomegalovirus infection. Study background: Alongside well-studied HLA-B-restricted CMV epitopes, recently identified HLA-C-restricted CMV epitopes were also used. Both CMV infection and a matching HLA type were indicated by public TCR beta signatures.

TCRdb ran MiXCR on the reads and lists one entry per CDR3 protein. The table lists roughly 70,000 distinct CDR3 sequences, roughly 20% of them singletons. The CDR3 loop spans 15 amino acids. V dropped 6 bases and J dropped 4 bases, with 16 bases sitting between them. Germline V gives CDR1 MNHEY, CDR2 SMNVEV (reference sequence). As regards this clonotype: Its antigen remains unidentified.

General observations from the study: CMV carriers with the relevant HLA were identified by cumulative public TCR beta family frequency. CMV-specific TCR beta clonotypes restricted by HLA-C were the ones dominating the ex vivo response.

The starting material was CD8+ T cells from cultured PBMCs, obtained from culture after CMV antigen stimulation. This TCR was recovered from a human donor in good health (CMV status not recorded). Some clones in this sample may be carry-over from other donors' samples. The rearrangement uses TRBV27 and TRBJ1-5; no reliable D call. This chain's CDR3 is CASRPPGFLNQPQHF. CDR3 in DNA: TGTGCCAGCAGGCCCCCAGGATTTTTAAATCAGCCCCAGCATTTT.